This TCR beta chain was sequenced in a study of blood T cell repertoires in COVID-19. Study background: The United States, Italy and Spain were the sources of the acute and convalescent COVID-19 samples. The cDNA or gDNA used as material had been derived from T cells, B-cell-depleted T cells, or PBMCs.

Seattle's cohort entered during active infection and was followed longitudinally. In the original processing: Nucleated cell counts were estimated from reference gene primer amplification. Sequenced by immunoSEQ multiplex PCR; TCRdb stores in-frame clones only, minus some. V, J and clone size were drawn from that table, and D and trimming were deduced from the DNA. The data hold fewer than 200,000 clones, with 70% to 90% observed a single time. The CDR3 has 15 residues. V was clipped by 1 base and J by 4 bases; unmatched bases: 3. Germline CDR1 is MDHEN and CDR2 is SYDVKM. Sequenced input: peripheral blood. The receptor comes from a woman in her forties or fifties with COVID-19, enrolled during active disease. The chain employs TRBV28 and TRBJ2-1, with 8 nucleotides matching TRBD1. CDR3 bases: TGTGCCAGCAGTTTATCAGGACAGGGTTACAATGAGCAGTTCTTC. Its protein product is CASSLSGQGYNEQFF.